Listed below are T cell receptor beta chains from one sample, sequenced in a study of response to subunit inactivated influenza vaccine. TCRdb reprocessed the RT-PCR reads with MiXCR, giving one entry per CDR3 protein. The sample carries approximately 570,000 distinct CDR3 sequences, less than 10% recorded once. Sample: PBMCs from blood, taken less than 25 months after vaccination. These receptors were taken from a man in his fifties or sixties who received an inactivated influenza vaccine. CDR3s include the opening cysteine and the closing phenylalanine or tryptophan.

TRBJ2-2 | 12 | TRBV7-2 | CASSLIFGELFF
TRBJ2-7 | 15 | TRBV24-1 | CATSDGPTSSYEQYF
TRBJ1-1 | 17 | TRBV5-1 | CASTPGGLDSLNTEAFF
TRBJ2-7 | 16 | TRBV2 | CASIDTTGQSSYEQYF
TRBJ2-3 | 15 | TRBV2 | CASRGQGSRTDTQYF
TRBJ1-6 | 16 | TRBV4-1 | CASSQTGNSYNSPLHF
TRBJ1-2 | 13 | TRBV7-2 | CASSEGKHYGYTF
TRBJ2-6 | 17 | TRBV12-3/TRBV12-4 | CASSLTETGWGANVLTF
TRBJ2-5 | 15 | TRBV6-5 | CASSYSRQAVETQYF
TRBJ2-7 | 13 | TRBV27 | CASRWASSYEQYF
TRBJ1-5 | 15 | TRBV5-1 | CASSIQGLENQPQHF
TRBJ2-7 | 13 | TRBV7-2 | CASSLANNFEQYF
TRBJ2-1 | 17 | TRBV24-1 | CATSDLNWTRGYNEQFF
TRBJ2-5 | 15 | TRBV15 | CATSRGGGGEETQYF
TRBJ2-7 | 16 | TRBV4-1 | CASSQDRGRTSYEQYF
TRBJ2-4 | 13 | TRBV20-1 | CSARRGYENIQYF
TRBJ2-7 | 11 | TRBV20-1 | CSAKRELEQYF
TRBJ1-4 | 14 | TRBV4-3 | CASSHGAGGEKLFF
TRBJ2-1 | 14 | TRBV7-2 | CASSSDRGVDEQFF
TRBJ2-1 | 16 | TRBV7-2 | CASRRKSGGASHEQFF
TRBJ2-3 | 14 | TRBV27 | CASSRQGFSDTQYF
TRBJ2-7 | 16 | TRBV7-9 | CASSSLRDTSSYEQYF
TRBJ1-5 | 17 | TRBV20-1 | CSVTNHLLRDAGQPQHF
TRBJ2-2 | 15 | TRBV7-2 | CASSLAGALAGELFF
TRBJ2-7 | 12 | TRBV6-2/TRBV6-3 | CAGSYLGYEQYF
TRBJ2-1 | 13 | TRBV9 | CASSVQTGNEQFF
TRBJ1-2 | 14 | TRBV10-2 | CASSDTGKSLGTFF
TRBJ1-1 | 13 | TRBV11-2 | CASSLDVRTEAFF
TRBJ2-7 | 12 | TRBV20-1 | CSAKQGTHEQYF